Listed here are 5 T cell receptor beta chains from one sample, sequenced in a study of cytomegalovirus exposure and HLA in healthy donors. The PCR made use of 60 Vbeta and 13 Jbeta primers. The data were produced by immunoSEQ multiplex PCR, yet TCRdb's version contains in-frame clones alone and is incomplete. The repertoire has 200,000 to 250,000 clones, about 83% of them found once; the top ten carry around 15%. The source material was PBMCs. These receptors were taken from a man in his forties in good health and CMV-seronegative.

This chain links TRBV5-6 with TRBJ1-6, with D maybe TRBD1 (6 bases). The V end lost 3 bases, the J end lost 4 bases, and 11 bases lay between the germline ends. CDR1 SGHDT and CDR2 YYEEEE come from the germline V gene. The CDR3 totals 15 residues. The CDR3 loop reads CASSSGTPYNSPLHF. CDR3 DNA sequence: TGTGCCAGCAGCTCCGGGACACCTTATAATTCACCCCTCCACTTT.

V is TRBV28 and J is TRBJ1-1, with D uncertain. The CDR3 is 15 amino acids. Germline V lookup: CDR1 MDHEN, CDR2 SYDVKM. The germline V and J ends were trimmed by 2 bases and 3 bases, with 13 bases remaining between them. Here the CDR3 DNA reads TGTGCCAGCAGTTTAGAGCGGGGATGGTACACTGAAGCTTTCTTT. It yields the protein CASSLERGWYTEAFF.

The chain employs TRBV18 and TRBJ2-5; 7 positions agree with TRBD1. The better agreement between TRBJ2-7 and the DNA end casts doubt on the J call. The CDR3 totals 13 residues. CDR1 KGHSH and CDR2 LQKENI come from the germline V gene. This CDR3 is CASSRDSSYEQYF. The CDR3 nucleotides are TGTGCCAGCTCACGGGACAGTTCCTACGAGCAGTACTTC.

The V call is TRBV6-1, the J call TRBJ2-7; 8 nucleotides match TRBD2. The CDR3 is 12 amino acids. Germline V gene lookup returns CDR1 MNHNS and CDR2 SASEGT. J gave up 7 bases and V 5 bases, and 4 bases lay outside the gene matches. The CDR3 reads CASSQGTREQYF. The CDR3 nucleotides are TGTGCCAGCAGTCAGGGGACTAGGGAGCAGTACTTC.

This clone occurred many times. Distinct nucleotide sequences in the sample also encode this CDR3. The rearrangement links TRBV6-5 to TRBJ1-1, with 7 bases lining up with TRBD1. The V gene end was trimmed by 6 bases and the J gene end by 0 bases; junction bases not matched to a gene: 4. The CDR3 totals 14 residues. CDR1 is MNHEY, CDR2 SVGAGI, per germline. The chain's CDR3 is CASRKQGMNTEAFF. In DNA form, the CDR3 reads TGTGCCAGCAGAAAACAGGGGATGAACACTGAAGCTTTCTTT.